This passage covers 10 T cell receptor beta chains from one sample sequenced in a study of shared clonotypes between healthy human individuals. Naive CD8 cells lacked CD45RO and underwent positive selection for CCR7, leaving out terminally differentiated effector memory CD45RA+ cells. Repertoires were generated with immunoSEQ multiplex PCR, while TCRdb's copy carries only in-frame clones and drops some. The profile shows around 600,000 clones, 90% to 95% of them singletons. Input material: naive CD8+ T cells sorted from blood. The receptor source for this set is a woman in her twenties or thirties in good health.

The chain links TRBV9 to TRBJ2-1; D is ambiguous. V was clipped by 0 bases and J by 1 base, with 2 bases between them. This CDR3 is 13 amino acids long. The germline V gene encodes CDR1 SGDLS and CDR2 YYNGEE. This CDR3 is CASSVASYNEQFF. The CDR3 DNA reads as TGTGCCAGCAGCGTAGCGTCCTACAATGAGCAGTTCTTC.

The genes are TRBV28 and TRBJ1-5; the D is unclear. Deletions cut 6 bases from V and 0 bases from J, with 9 bases between. Germline V gene lookup returns CDR1 MDHEN and CDR2 SYDVKM. The CDR3 length is 14 residues. CDR3 protein: CASRKSYSNQPQHF. CDR3 sequence (DNA): TGTGCCAGCAGAAAATCCTATAGCAATCAGCCCCAGCATTTT.

The J gene is TRBJ2-7, the V gene TRBV21-1; the table's TRBD1 call for D was not verified on the DNA. TRBV21-1 is shown as a pseudogene. The CDR3 loop spans 20 amino acids. The CDR3 sequence: CASSKEFLRTGVGSSYEQYF. CDR3 nucleotides: TGTGCCAGCAGCAAAGAGTTTCTAAGGACAGGGGTGGGATCCTCCTACGAGCAGTACTTC.

This chain links TRBV28 with TRBJ1-2, with D unclear. V lost 2 bases, J lost 0 bases, and 10 bases lay in between. There are 15 residues in the CDR3. Germline CDR1 reads MDHEN; CDR2 reads SYDVKM. In nucleotides, the CDR3 is TGTGCCAGCAGTTTAGGTGTCCAGACTAACTATGGCTACACCTTC. Translation: CASSLGVQTNYGYTF.

The chain is built from TRBV10-2 and TRBJ2-7; D not resolved. Between the trimmed V and J ends, which lost 2 bases and 6 bases, there was a span of 5 bases. Germline assignment: CDR1 WSHSY and CDR2 SAAADI. The CDR3 length is 11 residues. The CDR3 DNA sequence: TGCGCCAGCAGTGAGGTCGGCGAGCAGTACTTC. Encoded protein: CASSEVGEQYF.

This clone turned up a few times. CDR3 sequence (DNA): TGTGCCAGCAGCGTAGGCGGACAGGGGGCTTATGGCTACACCTTC. It specifies CASSVGGQGAYGYTF. This chain connects TRBV9 to TRBJ1-2, with 11 positions matching TRBD1. CDR1 is SGDLS, CDR2 YYNGEE, per germline. J lost 5 bases, V lost 0 bases, and 3 bases had no gene match. The length of the CDR3 is 15 residues.

Regarding this clone: This CDR3 is also generated by other DNA sequences in the sample. CDR3 DNA sequence: TGCGCCAGCAGCCAAGATCTATACGAGCAGTACTTC. The encoded protein is CASSQDLYEQYF. This sequence joins TRBV4-1 and TRBJ2-7; D is ambiguous. Germline V gene data show CDR1 as MGHRA and CDR2 as YSYEKL. The V gene lost 0 bases and the J gene lost 4 bases, with 4 bases spanning the gap. There are 12 residues in the CDR3.

The V gene is TRBV5-5, the J gene TRBJ1-2; D might be TRBD1 (6 bases). From germline, CDR1 is SGHKS and CDR2 YYEKEE (reference sequence). This CDR3 region has 13 residues. The V end was cut by 4 bases, the J end by 2 bases, with 9 bases between. This CDR3 is CASSPTGNYGYTF. The CDR3 DNA is TGTGCCAGCAGCCCTACAGGGAACTATGGCTACACCTTC.

V gene TRBV2 combines with J gene TRBJ1-5, with 8 bases identical to TRBD1. CDR3 length equals 16 residues. In germline, CDR1 is SNHLY, CDR2 FYNNEI. The V and J ends lost 5 bases and 0 bases, in that order; junction bases with no gene match: 6. The CDR3 bases are TGTGCCAGCAGTCAATACAGGGGGGATAGCAATCAGCCCCAGCATTTT. Translated, it gives CASSQYRGDSNQPQHF. The full variable domain, completed using reference TRBV2 and TRBJ1-5, is EPEVTQTPSHQVTQMGQEVILRCVPISNHLYFYWYRQILGQKVEFLVSFYNNEISEKSEIFDDQFSVERPDGSNFTLKIRSTKLEDSAMYFCASSQYRGDSNQPQHFGDGTRLSIL.

This clone was detected only once. The chain is built from TRBV5-1 and TRBJ1-1; 10 nucleotides line up with TRBD1. Germline-derived CDR1 and CDR2 are SGHRS and YFSETQ. V dropped 4 bases and J dropped 2; count of bases not matched to a gene: 5. CDR3 length equals 15 residues. The CDR3 DNA is TGCGCCAGCAGCCCAATGACAGGGGGCAACACTGAAGCTTTCTTT. Its protein is CASSPMTGGNTEAFF. Full variable domain (missing parts from reference TRBV5-1 and TRBJ1-1): KAGVTQTPRYLIKTRGQQVTLSCSPISGHRSVSWYQQTPGQGLQFLFEYFSETQRNKGNFPGRFSGRQFSNSRSEMNVSTLELGDSALYLCASSPMTGGNTEAFFGQGTRLTVV.